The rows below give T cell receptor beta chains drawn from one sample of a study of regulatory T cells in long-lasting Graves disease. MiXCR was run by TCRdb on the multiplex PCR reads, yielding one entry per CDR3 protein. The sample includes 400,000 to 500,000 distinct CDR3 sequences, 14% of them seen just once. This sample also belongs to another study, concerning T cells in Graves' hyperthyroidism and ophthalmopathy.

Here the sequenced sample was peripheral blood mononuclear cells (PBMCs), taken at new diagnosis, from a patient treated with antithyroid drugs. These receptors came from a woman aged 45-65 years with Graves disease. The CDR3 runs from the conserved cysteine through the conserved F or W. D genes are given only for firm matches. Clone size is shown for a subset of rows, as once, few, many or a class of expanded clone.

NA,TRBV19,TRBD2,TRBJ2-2,CASNPTSGLIQRSAGELFF,TGTGCCAGTAACCCAACTAGCGGGCTAATCCAAAGGAGCGCCGGGGAGCTGTTTTTT
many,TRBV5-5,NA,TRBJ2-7,CASSLAPGEGYEQYF,TGTGCCAGCAGCTTGGCCCCAGGGGAGGGCTACGAGCAGTACTTC
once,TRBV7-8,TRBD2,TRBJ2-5,CASRLAGGGDQETQYF,TGTGCCAGCAGGCTAGCGGGCGGGGGAGACCAAGAGACCCAGTACTTC
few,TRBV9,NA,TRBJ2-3,CASSLIGQSTDTQYF,TGTGCCAGCAGCTTAATTGGACAGAGCACAGATACGCAGTATTTT
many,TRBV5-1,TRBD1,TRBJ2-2,CASSIPIGQGGELFF,TGCGCCAGCAGCATCCCGATCGGACAGGGCGGGGAGCTGTTTTTT
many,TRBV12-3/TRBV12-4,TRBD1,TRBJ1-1,CASSPGQGSTEAFF,TGTGCCAGCAGTCCAGGACAGGGGAGCACTGAAGCTTTCTTT
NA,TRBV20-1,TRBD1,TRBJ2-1,CSARPTGKNNEQFF,TGCAGTGCTAGACCGACAGGGAAGAACAATGAGCAGTTCTTC
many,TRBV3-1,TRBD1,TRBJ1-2,CASSHPGTGNGYTF,TGTGCCAGCAGCCACCCAGGGACAGGGAATGGCTACACCTTC
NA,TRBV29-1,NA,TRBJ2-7,CSVEDVGSKYEQYF,TGCAGCGTTGAAGATGTGGGGAGTAAGTACGAGCAGTACTTC
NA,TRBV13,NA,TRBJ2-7,CASRQASGKFSYEQYF,TGTGCCAGCCGCCAAGCTTCAGGGAAATTCTCCTACGAGCAGTACTTC
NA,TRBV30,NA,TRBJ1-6,CAWTGDSSYNSPLHF,TGTGCCTGGACCGGTGACAGTTCCTATAATTCACCCCTCCACTTT
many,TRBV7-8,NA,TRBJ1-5,CASSLAYDQPQHF,TGTGCCAGCAGCTTAGCGTATGATCAGCCCCAGCATTTT
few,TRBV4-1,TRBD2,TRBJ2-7,CASSQDGLAVSYEQYF,TGCGCCAGCAGCCAAGACGGACTAGCGGTTTCCTACGAGCAGTACTTC
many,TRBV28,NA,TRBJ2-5,CASSQPGIQETQYF,TGTGCCAGCAGTCAACCAGGGATCCAAGAGACCCAGTACTTC
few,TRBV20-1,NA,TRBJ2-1,CAGLPYNEQFF,TGCGCGGGACTTCCCTACAATGAGCAGTTCTTC
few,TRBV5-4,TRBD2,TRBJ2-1,CASSLAGGRAGSERFF,TGTGCCAGCAGCTTGGCCGGCGGGAGGGCCGGCAGTGAGCGGTTCTTC
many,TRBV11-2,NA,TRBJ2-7,CASSAWEGQNYEQYF,TGTGCCAGCAGCGCATGGGAGGGACAGAACTACGAGCAGTACTTC
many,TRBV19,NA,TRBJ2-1,CATTIEGPYNEQFF,TGTGCCACCACAATTGAGGGCCCCTACAATGAGCAGTTCTTC
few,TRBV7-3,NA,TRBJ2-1,CASSLSPDINEQFF,TGTGCCAGCAGCTTAAGTCCCGACATCAATGAGCAGTTCTTC
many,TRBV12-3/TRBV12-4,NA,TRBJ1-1,CASSLQGQGEAFF,TGTGCCAGCAGTTTGCAGGGGCAGGGTGAAGCTTTCTTT
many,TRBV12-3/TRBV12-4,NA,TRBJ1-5,CASSLGWEPQHF,TGTGCCAGCAGTTTAGGCTGGGAGCCCCAGCATTTT
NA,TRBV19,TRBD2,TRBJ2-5,CASSILFAGGSRQETQYF,TGTGCCAGTAGTATATTGTTTGCAGGCGGGAGTCGACAAGAGACCCAGTACTTC